A single T cell receptor beta chain is shown here with its context. The table came from immunoSEQ multiplex PCR; TCRdb's copy has only in-frame clones and leaves some out. The sample lists roughly 460,000 clones, 89% occurring once. This sample is drawn from a study of Ad26.COV2.S vaccination and SARS-CoV-2 variants. Study in general: Each vaccinee took Ad26.COV2.S intramuscularly, once or twice 56 days apart.

The germline CDR1 and CDR2 sequences are KGHSH and LQKENI. The CDR3 covers 12 residues. V shed 3 bases and J shed 0 bases, with 2 bases lying between them. The treatment is: 19 received Ad26.COV2.S at low or high dose, single or two shots; about 5 received placebo; per-sample allocation not given. Specimen acquisition occurred on day 63 following the initial vaccine or placebo injection. A Boston adult aged 18-55 years was the donor. The receptor was derived from a person aged 18 to 59 who received the Ad26.COV2.S COVID-19 vaccine or a placebo. The rearrangement links TRBV18 to TRBJ2-5; D unclear. Material: peripheral blood, obtained in a trial of Ad26.COV2.S vaccine versus placebo. The CDR3 sequence is CASSPYQETQYF. Written as DNA, the CDR3 is TGTGCCAGCTCACCTTACCAAGAGACCCAGTACTTC. The whole variable domain, filled in from reference TRBV18 and TRBJ2-5, reads NAGVMQNPRHLVRRRGQEARLRCSPMKGHSHVYWYRQLPEEGLKFMVYLQKENIIDESGMPKERFSAEFPKEGPSILRIQQVVRGDSAAYFCASSPYQETQYFGPGTRLLVL.